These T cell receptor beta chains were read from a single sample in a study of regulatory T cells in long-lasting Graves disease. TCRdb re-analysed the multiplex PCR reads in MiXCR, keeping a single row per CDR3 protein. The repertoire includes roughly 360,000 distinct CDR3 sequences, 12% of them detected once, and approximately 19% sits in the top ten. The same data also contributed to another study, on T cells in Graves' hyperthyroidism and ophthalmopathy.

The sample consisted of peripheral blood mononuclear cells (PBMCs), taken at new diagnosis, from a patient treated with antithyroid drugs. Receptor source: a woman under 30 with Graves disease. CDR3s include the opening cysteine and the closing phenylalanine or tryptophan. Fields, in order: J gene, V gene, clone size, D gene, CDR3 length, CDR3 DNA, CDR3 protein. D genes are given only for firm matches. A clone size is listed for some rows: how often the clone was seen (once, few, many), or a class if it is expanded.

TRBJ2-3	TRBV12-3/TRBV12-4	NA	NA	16	TGTGCCAGCAGTTGGAGGGACAGCCCTAGCACAGATACGCAGTATTTT	CASSWRDSPSTDTQYF
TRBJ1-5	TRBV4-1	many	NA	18	TGCGCCAGCAGCCAAGCTATTGGACGTTTGATGGGGTTACAGCCCCAGCATTTT	CASSQAIGRLMGLQPQHF
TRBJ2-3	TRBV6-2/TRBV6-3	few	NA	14	TGTGCCAGCAGACAGCCCTCATCAGGGGATACGCAGTATTTT	CASRQPSSGDTQYF
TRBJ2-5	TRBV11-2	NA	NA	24	TGTGCCAGCAGCTTAGGGTGGGGTAGAGGGGGGACAAAAGGGTCGCTTCCGGCTCAAGAGACCCAGTACTTC	CASSLGWGRGGTKGSLPAQETQYF
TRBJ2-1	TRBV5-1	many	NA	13	TGCGCCAGCAGCGCCGACAGGAGCAATGAGCAGTTCTTC	CASSADRSNEQFF
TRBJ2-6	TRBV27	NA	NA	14	TGTGCCAGCAGGTGGGGGGCTGGGGCCAACGTCCTGACTTTC	CASRWGAGANVLTF
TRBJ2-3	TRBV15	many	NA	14	TGTGCCACCAGCGGGGATGAGGTGGCATATACGCAGTATTTT	CATSGDEVAYTQYF
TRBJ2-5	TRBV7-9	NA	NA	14	TGTGCCAGCAGCTTGGACAGAGAGCAAGAGACCCAGTACTTC	CASSLDREQETQYF
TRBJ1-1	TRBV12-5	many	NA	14	TGTGCTAGTGGTTTCCTTGGACAGAACACTGAAGCTTTCTTT	CASGFLGQNTEAFF
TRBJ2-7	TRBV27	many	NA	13	TGTGCCAGCAGTTTAAGGCAGACCTACGAGCAGTACTTC	CASSLRQTYEQYF
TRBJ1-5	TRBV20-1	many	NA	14	TGCAGTGCTAGTGGAAGGGAGCCACAACAGCCCCAGCATTTT	CSASGREPQQPQHF
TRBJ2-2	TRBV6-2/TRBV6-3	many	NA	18	TGTGCCAGCAGCCCTAGTCCTCCTAGCGCTGCGAACACCGGGGAGCTGTTTTTT	CASSPSPPSAANTGELFF
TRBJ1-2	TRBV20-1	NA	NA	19	TGCAGTGCTAGTTCGCGGGCCAGGGGTACCTTTGGGAGTGACTATGGCTACACCTTC	CSASSRARGTFGSDYGYTF
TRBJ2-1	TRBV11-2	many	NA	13	TGTGCCAGCAGCCCACGGTACCGCGGGGAGCAGTTCTTC	CASSPRYRGEQFF
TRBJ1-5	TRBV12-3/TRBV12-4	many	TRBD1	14	TGTGCCAGCAGCTCCAGGACAGGGGGTCAGCCCCAGCATTTT	CASSSRTGGQPQHF
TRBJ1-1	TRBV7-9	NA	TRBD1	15	TGTGCCAGCAGCGCCGGACAGGGGGCTAACACTGAAGCTTTCTTT	CASSAGQGANTEAFF
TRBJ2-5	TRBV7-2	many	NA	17	TGCGCCAGCAGCTTAATAGGGGTCGCAGAATACCAAGAGACCCAGTACTTC	CASSLIGVAEYQETQYF
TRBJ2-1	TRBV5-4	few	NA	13	TGTGCCAGCAGCTTGGCCCTAAACAATGAGCAGTTCTTC	CASSLALNNEQFF
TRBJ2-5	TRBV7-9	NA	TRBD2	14	TGTGCCAGCACAGAGGCCACTAGCGTGGAGACCCAGTACTTC	CASTEATSVETQYF
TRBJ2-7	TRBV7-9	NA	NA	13	TGTGCCAGCAGCTTCGACAGTACCTACGAGCAGTACTTC	CASSFDSTYEQYF
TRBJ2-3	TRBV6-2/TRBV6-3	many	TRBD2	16	TGTGCCAGCAGTTACTCGAGGGCACTAGCGGGGGATACGCAGTATTTT	CASSYSRALAGDTQYF
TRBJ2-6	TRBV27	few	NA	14	TGTGCCAGCAGTTTCGACTCTGGGGCCAACGTCCTGACTTTC	CASSFDSGANVLTF
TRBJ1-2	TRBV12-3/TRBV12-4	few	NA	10	TGTGCCAGCGCCTCAATTGGCTACACCTTC	CASASIGYTF
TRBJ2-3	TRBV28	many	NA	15	TGTGCCAGCAGTTTCCCCCCCAATGGTCAGGATACGCAGTATTTT	CASSFPPNGQDTQYF
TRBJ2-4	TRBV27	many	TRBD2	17	TGTGCCAGCAGTCTCAGCCCCGGACTAGCTGGCGGAAACATTCAGTACTTC	CASSLSPGLAGGNIQYF
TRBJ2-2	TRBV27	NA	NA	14	TGTGCCAGCGGACGGCGTCTGCTCACCGGGGAGCTGTTTTTT	CASGRRLLTGELFF
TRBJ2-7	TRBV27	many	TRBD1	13	TGTGCCAGCTCCTCCGGGACAGGGTACGAGCAGTACTTC	CASSSGTGYEQYF
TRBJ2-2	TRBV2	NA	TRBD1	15	TGTGTCAGCAGTCTAGGACAGGGGGGTACCGGGGAGCTGTTTTTT	CVSSLGQGGTGELFF
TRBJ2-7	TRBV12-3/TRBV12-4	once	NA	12	TGTGCCAGCAGCAGCCAGGCCTACGAGCAGTACTTC	CASSSQAYEQYF
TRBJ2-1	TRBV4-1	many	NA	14	TGCGCCAGCAGCCAAGATCCTCCGAACAATGAGCAGTTCTTC	CASSQDPPNNEQFF
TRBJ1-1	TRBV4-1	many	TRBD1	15	TGCGCCAGCAGCCCAATTGGGCAGGGGGGCACTGAAGCTTTCTTT	CASSPIGQGGTEAFF
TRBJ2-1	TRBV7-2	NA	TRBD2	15	TGTGCCAGCAGCTTAGCAGCGGGAGCTTACAATGAGCAGTTCTTC	CASSLAAGAYNEQFF
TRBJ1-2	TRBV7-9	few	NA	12	TGTGCCAGCAGCTTAGACAGGGAACGCTACACCTTC	CASSLDRERYTF
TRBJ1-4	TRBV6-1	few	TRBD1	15	TGTGCCAGCAGAGGACAGGGACTACCTAATGAAAAACTGTTTTTT	CASRGQGLPNEKLFF
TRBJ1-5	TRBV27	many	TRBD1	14	TGTGCCAGCAAGACCGGGACAGGGCATCAGCCCCAGCATTTT	CASKTGTGHQPQHF
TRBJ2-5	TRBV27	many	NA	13	TGTGCCAGCAGTTCTTTGATCGGGGAGACCCAGTACTTC	CASSSLIGETQYF
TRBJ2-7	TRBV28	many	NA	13	TGTGCCAGCAGTTTAGGGTCGGTCGGCGAGCAGTACTTC	CASSLGSVGEQYF
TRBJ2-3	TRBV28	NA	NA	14	TGTGCCAGCAGACGACCCATTAGCACAGATACGCAGTATTTT	CASRRPISTDTQYF
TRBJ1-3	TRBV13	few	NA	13	TGTGCCAGCAGCCCCATAGGGGGAAACACCATATATTTT	CASSPIGGNTIYF
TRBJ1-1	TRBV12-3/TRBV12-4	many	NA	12	TGTGCCAGCACCCAGGAGTACACTGAAGCTTTCTTT	CASTQEYTEAFF
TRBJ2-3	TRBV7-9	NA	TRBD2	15	TGTGCCAGCAGCCACAAGCGGGAGAGAGCAGATACGCAGTATTTT	CASSHKRERADTQYF
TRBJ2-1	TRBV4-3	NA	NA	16	TGCGCCAGCAGCCAAGTTCCCCCCTCGGGGGTCAATGAGCAGTTCTTC	CASSQVPPSGVNEQFF
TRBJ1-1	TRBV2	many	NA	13	TGTGCCAGCCCCCTAACAGCGAACACTGAAGCTTTCTTT	CASPLTANTEAFF
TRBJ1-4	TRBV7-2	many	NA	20	TGTGCCAGCAGCCCAACCCCGCTTTGGGCAGGGGAACTTGGTAATGAAAAACTGTTTTTT	CASSPTPLWAGELGNEKLFF
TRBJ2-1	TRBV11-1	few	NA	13	TGTGCCAGCAGCCGCGACTGGGGTCATGAGCAGTTCTTC	CASSRDWGHEQFF
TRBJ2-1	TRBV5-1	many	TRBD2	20	TGCGCCAGCAGCCCGCAACGTAAGACTAGCGGGGGAGGATCGGGCAATGAGCAGTTCTTC	CASSPQRKTSGGGSGNEQFF